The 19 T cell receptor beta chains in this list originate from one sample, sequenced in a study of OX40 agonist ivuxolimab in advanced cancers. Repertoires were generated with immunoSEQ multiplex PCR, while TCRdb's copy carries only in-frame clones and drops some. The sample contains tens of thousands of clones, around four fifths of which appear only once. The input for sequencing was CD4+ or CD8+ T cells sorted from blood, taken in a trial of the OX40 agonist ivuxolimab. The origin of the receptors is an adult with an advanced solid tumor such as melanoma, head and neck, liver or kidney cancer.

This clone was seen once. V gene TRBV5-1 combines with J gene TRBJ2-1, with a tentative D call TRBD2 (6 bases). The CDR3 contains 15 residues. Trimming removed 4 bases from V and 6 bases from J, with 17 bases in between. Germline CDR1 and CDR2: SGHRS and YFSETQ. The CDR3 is CASSTLANQGNEQFF. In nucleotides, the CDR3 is TGCGCCAGCAGCACACTAGCTAACCAGGGCAATGAGCAGTTCTTC. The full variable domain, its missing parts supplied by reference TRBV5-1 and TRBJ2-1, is KAGVTQTPRYLIKTRGQQVTLSCSPISGHRSVSWYQQTPGQGLQFLFEYFSETQRNKGNFPGRFSGRQFSNSRSEMNVSTLELGDSALYLCASSTLANQGNEQFFGPGTRLTVL.

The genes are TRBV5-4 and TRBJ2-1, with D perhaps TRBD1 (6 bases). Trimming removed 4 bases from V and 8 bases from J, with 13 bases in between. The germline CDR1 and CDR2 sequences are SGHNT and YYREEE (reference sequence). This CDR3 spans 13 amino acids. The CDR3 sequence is CASSRVDSHEQFF. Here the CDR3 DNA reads TGTGCCAGCAGCCGAGTGGACAGTCATGAGCAGTTCTTC.

The CDR3 protein is CASSKGGASGELFF. Written as DNA, the CDR3 is TGTGCCAGCAGCAAAGGAGGGGCTTCCGGGGAGCTGTTTTTT. The rearrangement joins TRBV11-3 to TRBJ2-2; a possible D gene is TRBD2 (6 bases). The ends were cut back, 5 bases at V and 6 bases at J, with 13 bases in the middle. Per germline, CDR1 SGHNT and CDR2 YENEEA. This CDR3 spans 14 amino acids.

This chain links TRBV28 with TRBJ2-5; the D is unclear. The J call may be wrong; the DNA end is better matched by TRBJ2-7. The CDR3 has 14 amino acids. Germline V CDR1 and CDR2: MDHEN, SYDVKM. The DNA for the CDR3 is TGTGCCAGCAGTGGAACCCATACGGGCTACGAGCAGTACTTC. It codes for CASSGTHTGYEQYF.

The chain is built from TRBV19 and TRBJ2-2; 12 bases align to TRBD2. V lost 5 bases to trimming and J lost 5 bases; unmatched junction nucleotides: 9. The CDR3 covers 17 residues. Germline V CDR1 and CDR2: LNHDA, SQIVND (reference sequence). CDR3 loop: CASSLYLGLAGTGELFF. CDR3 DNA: TGTGCCAGTAGTCTGTACTTAGGACTAGCGGGGACCGGGGAGCTGTTTTTT.

CDR3 nucleotides: TGTGCCAGCAGCCTCCTGACAGAAAAACTGTTTTTT. Encoded protein: CASSLLTEKLFF. This chain links TRBV28 with TRBJ1-4, with unresolved D. Between the trimmed V and J ends, which lost 6 bases and 8 bases, there was a span of 10 bases. This CDR3 region has 12 residues. In germline, CDR1 is MDHEN, CDR2 SYDVKM.

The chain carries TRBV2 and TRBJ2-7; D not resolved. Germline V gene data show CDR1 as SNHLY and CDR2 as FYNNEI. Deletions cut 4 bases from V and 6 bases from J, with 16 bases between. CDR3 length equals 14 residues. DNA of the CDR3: TGTGCCAGCAGTGCAAGACTGAGGCAAAGCGAGCAGTACTTC. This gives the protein CASSARLRQSEQYF.

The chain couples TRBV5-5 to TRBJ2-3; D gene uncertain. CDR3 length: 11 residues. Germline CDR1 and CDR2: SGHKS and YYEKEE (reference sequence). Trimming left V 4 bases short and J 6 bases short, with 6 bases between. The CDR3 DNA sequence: TGTGCCAGCAGCCGCCCGGATACGCAGTATTTT. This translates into CASSRPDTQYF.

As DNA, the CDR3 is TGTGCCAGCAGCTTCTACGGGACTAGCGGGATATCCACAGATACGCAGTATTTT. It yields the protein CASSFYGTSGISTDTQYF. V gene TRBV7-3 combines with J gene TRBJ2-3; 13 bases are shared with TRBD2. The CDR3 is 18 residues long. The trim removed 3 bases at V and 2 bases at J, leaving 8 bases unmatched. Germline CDR1 reads SGHTA; CDR2 reads FQGTGA. Based on the CDR3 plus reference TRBV7-3 and TRBJ2-3, the full variable domain is GAGVSQTPSNKVTEKGKYVELRCDPISGHTALYWYRQSLGQGPEFLIYFQGTGAADDSGLPNDRFFAVRPEGSVSTLKIQRTERGDSAVYLCASSFYGTSGISTDTQYFGPGTRLTVL.

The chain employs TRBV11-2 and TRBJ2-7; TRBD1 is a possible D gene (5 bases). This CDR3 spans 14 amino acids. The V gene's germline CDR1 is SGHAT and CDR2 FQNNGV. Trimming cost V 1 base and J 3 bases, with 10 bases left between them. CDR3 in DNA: TGTGCCAGCAGCTTAGGGCAGGGATACTACGAGCAGTACTTC. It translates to CASSLGQGYYEQYF. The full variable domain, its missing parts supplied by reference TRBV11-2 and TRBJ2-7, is EAGVAQSPRYKIIEKRQSVAFWCNPISGHATLYWYQQILGQGPKLLIQFQNNGVVDDSQLPKDRFSAERLKGVDSTLKIQPAKLEDSAVYLCASSLGQGYYEQYFGPGTRLTVT.

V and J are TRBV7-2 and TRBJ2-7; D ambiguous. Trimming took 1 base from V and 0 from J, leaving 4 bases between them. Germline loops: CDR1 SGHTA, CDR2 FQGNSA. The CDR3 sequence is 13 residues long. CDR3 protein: CASSLDSSYEQYF. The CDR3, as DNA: TGTGCCAGCAGCTTAGACAGCTCCTACGAGCAGTACTTC.

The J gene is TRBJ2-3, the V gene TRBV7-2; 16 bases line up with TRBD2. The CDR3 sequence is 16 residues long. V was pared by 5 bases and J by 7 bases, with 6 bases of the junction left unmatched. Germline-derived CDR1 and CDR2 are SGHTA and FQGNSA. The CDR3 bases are TGTGCCAGCAGCCCACCGGGACTAGCGGGGGGGAATACGCAGTATTTT. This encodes CASSPPGLAGGNTQYF.

The CDR3 is CASSLVSGGNGYTF. The DNA of the CDR3 is TGTGCCAGCAGTTTAGTCTCGGGTGGGAATGGCTACACCTTC. The chain employs TRBV28 and TRBJ1-2; D remains unclear. Trimming shortened V by 2 bases and J by 6 bases, and 13 bases separated the two germline ends. Germline-derived CDR1 and CDR2 are MDHEN and SYDVKM. The CDR3 spans 14 residues.

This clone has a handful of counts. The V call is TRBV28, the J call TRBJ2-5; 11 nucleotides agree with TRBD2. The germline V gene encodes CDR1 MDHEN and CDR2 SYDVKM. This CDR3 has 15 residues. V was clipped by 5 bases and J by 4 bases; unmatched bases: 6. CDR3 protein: CASSPASGGRETQYF. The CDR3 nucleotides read TGTGCCAGCAGTCCCGCTAGCGGGGGGAGAGAGACCCAGTACTTC.

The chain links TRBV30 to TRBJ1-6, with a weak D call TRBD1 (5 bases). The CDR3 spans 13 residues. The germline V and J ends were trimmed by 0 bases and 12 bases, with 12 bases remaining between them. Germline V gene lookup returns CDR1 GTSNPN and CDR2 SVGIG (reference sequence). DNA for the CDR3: TGTGCCTGGAGTGTAGGGGTCGCGCAACCCCTCCACTTT. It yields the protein CAWSVGVAQPLHF. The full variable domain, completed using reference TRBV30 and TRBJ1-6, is SQTIHQWPATLVQPVGSPLSLECTVEGTSNPNLYWYRQAAGRGLQLLFYSVGIGQISSEVPQNLSASRPQDRQFILSSKKLLLSDSGFYLCAWSVGVAQPLHFGNGTRLTVT.

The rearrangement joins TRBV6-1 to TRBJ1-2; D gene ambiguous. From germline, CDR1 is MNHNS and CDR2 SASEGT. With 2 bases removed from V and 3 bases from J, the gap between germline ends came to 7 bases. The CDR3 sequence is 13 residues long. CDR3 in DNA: TGTGCCAGCAGTGAAAGGACTCACTATGGCTACACCTTC. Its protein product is CASSERTHYGYTF.

The DNA for the CDR3 is TGCGCCAGCAGCCAACACAGGTACTACGAGCAGTACTTC. This sequence encodes CASSQHRYYEQYF. The chain has TRBV4-3 and TRBJ2-7, with D perhaps TRBD1 (5 bases). Between the trimmed V and J ends, which lost 2 bases and 3 bases, there was a span of 8 bases. This CDR3 is 13 amino acids long. CDR1 is LGHNA, CDR2 YSLEER, per germline.

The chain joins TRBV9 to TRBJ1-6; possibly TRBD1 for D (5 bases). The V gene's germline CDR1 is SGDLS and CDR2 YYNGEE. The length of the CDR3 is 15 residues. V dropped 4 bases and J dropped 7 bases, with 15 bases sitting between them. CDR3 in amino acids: CASSLRQTQNSPLHF. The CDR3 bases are TGTGCCAGCAGCCTCCGACAGACACAAAATTCACCCCTCCACTTT. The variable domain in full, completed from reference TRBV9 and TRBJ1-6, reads DSGVTQTPKHLITATGQRVTLRCSPRSGDLSVYWYQQSLDQGLQFLIQYYNGEERAKGNILERFSAQQFPDLHSELNLSSLELGDSALYFCASSLRQTQNSPLHFGNGTRLTVT.

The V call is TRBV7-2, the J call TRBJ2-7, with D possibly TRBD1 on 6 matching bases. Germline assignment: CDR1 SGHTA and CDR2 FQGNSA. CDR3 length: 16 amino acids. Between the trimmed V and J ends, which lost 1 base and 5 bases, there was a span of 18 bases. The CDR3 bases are TGTGCCAGCAGCTTAGGTTATTCTGAGGGACAAAACGAGCAGTACTTC. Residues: CASSLGYSEGQNEQYF.